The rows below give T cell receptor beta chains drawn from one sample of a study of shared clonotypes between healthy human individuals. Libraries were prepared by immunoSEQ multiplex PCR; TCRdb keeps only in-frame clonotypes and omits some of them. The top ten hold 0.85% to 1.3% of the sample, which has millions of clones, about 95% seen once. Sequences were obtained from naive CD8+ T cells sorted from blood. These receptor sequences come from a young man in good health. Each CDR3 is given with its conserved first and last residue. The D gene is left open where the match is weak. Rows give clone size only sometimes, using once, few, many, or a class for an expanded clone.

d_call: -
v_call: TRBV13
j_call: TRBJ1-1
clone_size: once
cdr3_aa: CASSLGRGSDEAFF
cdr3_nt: TGTGCCAGCAGCTTAGGAAGGGGTTCCGATGAAGCTTTCTTT

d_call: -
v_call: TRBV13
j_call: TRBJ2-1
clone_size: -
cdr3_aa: CASSLGYGSSYNEQFF
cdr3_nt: TGTGCCAGCAGCTTAGGCTACGGTAGCTCCTACAATGAGCAGTTCTTC

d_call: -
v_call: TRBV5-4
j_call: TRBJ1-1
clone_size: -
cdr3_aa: CASLGGTAEAFF
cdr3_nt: TGTGCCAGCCTGGGGGGGACGGCTGAAGCTTTCTTT

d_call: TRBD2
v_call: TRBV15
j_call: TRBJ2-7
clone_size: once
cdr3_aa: CATSRDKGLAREQYF
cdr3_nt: TGTGCCACCAGCAGAGATAAGGGACTAGCACGCGAGCAGTACTTC

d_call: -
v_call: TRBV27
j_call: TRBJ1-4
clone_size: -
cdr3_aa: CASSPEVGLANEKLFF
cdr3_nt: TGTGCCAGCAGTCCGGAAGTGGGTTTGGCTAATGAAAAACTGTTTTTT

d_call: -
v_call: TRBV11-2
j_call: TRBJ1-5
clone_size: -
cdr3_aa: CASSSTRPGEPQHF
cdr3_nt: TGTGCCAGCAGCTCTACACGGCCCGGGGAGCCCCAGCATTTT

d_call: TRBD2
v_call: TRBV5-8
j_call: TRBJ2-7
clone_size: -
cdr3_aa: CASSLGPGLAYEQYF
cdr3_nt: TGTGCCAGCAGCTTGGGGCCGGGACTAGCGTACGAGCAGTACTTC

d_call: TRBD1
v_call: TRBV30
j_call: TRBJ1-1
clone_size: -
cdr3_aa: CAWGQGENTEAFF
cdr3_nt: TGTGCCTGGGGACAGGGTGAGAACACTGAAGCTTTCTTT

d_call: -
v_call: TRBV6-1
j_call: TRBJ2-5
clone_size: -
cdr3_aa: CASTLLLAPGETQYF
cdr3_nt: TGTGCCAGCACCCTCCTGCTCGCCCCTGGGGAGACCCAGTACTTC

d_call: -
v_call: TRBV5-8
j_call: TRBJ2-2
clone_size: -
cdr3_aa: CASSPIRDGAIVTGELFF
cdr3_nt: TGTGCCAGCAGCCCGATAAGGGACGGAGCCATTGTGACCGGGGAGCTGTTTTTT

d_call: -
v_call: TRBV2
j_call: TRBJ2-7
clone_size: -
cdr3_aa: CASSESLARSHEQYF
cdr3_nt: TGTGCCAGCAGTGAGTCGCTAGCGCGCTCGCACGAGCAGTACTTC

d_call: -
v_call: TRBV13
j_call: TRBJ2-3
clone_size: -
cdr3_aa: CASRIHGFDTQYF
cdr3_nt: TGTGCCAGCAGGATCCACGGGTTTGATACGCAGTATTTT

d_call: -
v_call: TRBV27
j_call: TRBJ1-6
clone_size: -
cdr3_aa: CASSLLGSPLHF
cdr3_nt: TGTGCCAGCAGTTTATTGGGTTCACCCCTCCACTTT

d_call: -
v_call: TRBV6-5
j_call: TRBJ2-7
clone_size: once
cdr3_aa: CASSMGPGYEQYF
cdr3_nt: TGTGCCAGCAGTATGGGGCCGGGGTACGAGCAGTACTTC